This passage covers 4 T cell receptor beta chains from one sample sequenced in a study of blood T cell repertoires in COVID-19 (dated by TCRdb to between 2020 and 2021). Library construction relied on the immunoSEQ multiplex PCR assay. TCRdb obtained this table from immuneACCESS and retained in-frame rearrangements with V and J assigned. These tables miss some clones; where compared with another copy, unresolved V genes account for less than half of the shortfall, and the remainder is unexplained. The sample profile shows tens of thousands of clones; around 84% of them were found once. The top ten clones comprise less than 15% of the sample. The sample was peripheral blood. The source of these receptors is a human donor in a cohort sampled during active COVID-19. The donor label of this sample is uncertain.

This clone was picked up one time. The rearrangement links TRBV2 to TRBJ1-1, with D unclear. Looked up from germline, CDR1 is SNHLY and CDR2 is FYNNEI. V lost 2 bases and J lost 3, with 10 bases in between. There are 14 residues in the CDR3. The CDR3 reads CASSESGGYTEAFF. CDR3 in DNA: TGTGCCAGCAGTGAATCGGGTGGGTACACTGAAGCTTTCTTT.

The gene calls are TRBV5-4 and TRBJ1-1, with 10 bases matching TRBD1. The junction had 6 bases not matched to a gene; V was cut back by 6 bases and J by 1 base. The CDR3 runs 15 residues. The germline gives CDR1 SGHNT, CDR2 YYREEE (reference sequence). CDR3 sequence: CASTRTGGANTEAFF. The CDR3 DNA reads TGTGCCAGCACCCGGACAGGGGGAGCGAACACTGAAGCTTTCTTT.

The CDR3 is CASSYSLSGAGEKLFF. The CDR3 DNA sequence: TGTGCCAGCAGTTACTCGTTGTCTGGGGCTGGCGAAAAACTGTTTTTT. The V call is TRBV6-5, the J call TRBJ1-4, with D possibly being TRBD1 (5 bases). This CDR3 spans 16 amino acids. CDR1 and CDR2 from the germline V gene are MNHEY and SVGAGI. V was shortened by 0 bases and J by 8 bases, with 16 bases between the two germline ends.

J is TRBJ1-2 and V is TRBV18, with a weak D call TRBD1 (6 bases). The germline CDR1 and CDR2 sequences are KGHSH and LQKENI. V was clipped by 6 bases and J by 7 bases, with 15 bases between them. The CDR3 runs to 13 residues. This chain's CDR3 is CASSPNRDSGYTF. CDR3 nucleotide sequence: TGTGCCAGCTCGCCTAACAGGGATTCTGGCTACACCTTC.